This T cell receptor (beta chain) was retrieved from a study of T cell responses to AZD1222 COVID-19 vaccine. TCRdb's copy holds only in-frame clones and misses some; the assay was immunoSEQ multiplex PCR. There are more than 140,000 clones in the sample; roughly nine tenths occur only once, and under 3.5% lies in the top ten. Germline CDR1 MNHEY, CDR2 SVGEGT. V lost 6 bases and J 2 bases, leaving 11 bases between the germline ends. The CDR3 has 15 amino acids. Here the sequenced sample was peripheral blood, taken on day 0 of AZD1222 vaccination. The clonotype comes from an adult in good health. This chain uses TRBV6-2 or TRBV6-3 with TRBJ2-6; D not resolved. The CDR3 here is CASSPDGTGANVLTF. CDR3 nucleotides: TGTGCCAGCAGCCCGGATGGTACTGGGGCCAACGTCCTGACTTTC.